A selection of T cell receptor beta chains follows, all from one sample in a study of T cells expressing NK-cell markers. From the 5' RACE reads, TCRdb lists one entry per CDR3 protein and no DNA. In total, the table holds 120,000 to 150,000 distinct CDR3 sequences. Sequencing used blood T cells: a sorted CD56 or NKG2C T cell subset, CD4+ or CD8+ T cells, or bulk PBMC T cells (not recorded which). These receptors all stem from a man between 18 and 29 years old in good health. Both conserved end residues are part of each CDR3.

J | V | CDR3
TRBJ2-1 | TRBV12-3/TRBV12-4 | CASTDPVRDSYNEQFF
TRBJ2-1 | TRBV19 | CATAGALYNEQFF
TRBJ2-5 | TRBV23-1 | CASSQCTSGRAWRETQYF
TRBJ2-7 | TRBV20-1 | CSARGYRGLSYEQYF
TRBJ2-2 | TRBV7-2 | CASSLVGSGELFF
TRBJ1-2 | TRBV2 | CASSEGGQYSNYGYTF
TRBJ2-2 | TRBV30 | CAWVDRANTGELFF
TRBJ2-7 | TRBV5-1 | CASSFKGLSSYEQYF
TRBJ1-3 | TRBV20-1 | CSAKSAGTGVYGNTIYF
TRBJ2-7 | TRBV7-8 | CASSLARGEDQGSYEQYF
TRBJ2-2 | TRBV6-5 | CASSYSRLGGELFF
TRBJ1-1 | TRBV7-9 | CASSSWTGALNTEAFF
TRBJ2-1 | TRBV3-1 | CASSQVVTSGRVGEQFF
TRBJ2-5 | TRBV7-8 | CASSVRLGQETQYF
TRBJ2-1 | TRBV10-3 | CATLISGTGVREQFF
TRBJ2-1 | TRBV5-1 | CASKGNPDGNEQFF
TRBJ2-1 | TRBV6-2/TRBV6-3 | CASSGAGTYSYNEQFF
TRBJ2-2 | TRBV7-9 | CASSPFPGGANTGELFF
TRBJ2-1 | TRBV4-2 | CASSQGAGVSYNEQFF
TRBJ2-1 | TRBV3-1 | CASSPTDKSSYNEQFF
TRBJ2-3 | TRBV10-3 | CAISGAGGGDTQYF
TRBJ2-1 | TRBV30 | CAWRTGIGYNEQFF
TRBJ2-3 | TRBV7-6 | CASSAKGDTQYF